These 18 T cell receptor beta chains were sequenced from one sample in a study of T-cell memory formation after mild COVID-19. Via MiXCR, TCRdb re-called the 5' RACE reads, giving one row per CDR3 protein. The data contain about 320,000 distinct CDR3 sequences, roughly an eighth of them singletons. The sequencing input was PBMCs or a T cell subset sorted from them (not recorded which). All receptors derive from a man between 18 and 29 years old who had mild COVID-19 (a few samples of this study predate the infection). Cell type and time point are not known.

This clonotype was seen a few times. J is TRBJ1-1 and V is TRBV4-2, with 9 bases aligning to TRBD1. In germline, CDR1 is LGHNA, CDR2 YNFKEQ. J was trimmed by 6 bases and V by 4 bases; bases with no gene match: 3. The CDR3 extends over 13 amino acids. CDR3 protein: CASSPGTGSEAFF. The CDR3 DNA sequence: TGTGCCAGCAGCCCTGGGACAGGGTCTGAAGCTTTCTTT.

This clonotype occurred a few times. The chain employs TRBV7-9 and TRBJ1-2, with unresolved D. CDR3 size: 14 residues. The germline V gene has CDR1 SEHNR and CDR2 FQNEAQ (reference sequence). V was shortened by 1 base and J by 7 bases, with 13 bases between the two germline ends. In nucleotides, the CDR3 is TGTGCCAGCAGCTTAGAGTCCCTGAAGGGTGGCTACACCTTC. This sequence encodes CASSLESLKGGYTF.

This clonotype came up many times. The chain joins TRBV9 to TRBJ2-5, with a tentative D call TRBD1 (5 bases). This CDR3 spans 14 amino acids. Trimming took off 3 bases at V and 4 bases at J, with 13 bases between the two ends. CDR1 and CDR2 from the germline V gene are SGDLS and YYNGEE. The CDR3: CASSALRGPETQYF. The CDR3 region has the DNA TGTGCCAGCAGCGCGCTTAGGGGCCCAGAGACCCAGTACTTC.

V gene TRBV11-2 combines with J gene TRBJ1-1, with 10 bases aligning to TRBD1. Germline loops: CDR1 SGHAT, CDR2 FQNNGV. Trimming removed 3 bases from V and 0 bases from J; junction bases left unmatched: 10. The CDR3 loop spans 18 amino acids. The CDR3 is CASSFPGQGTVMNTEAFF. CDR3 nucleotide sequence: TGTGCCAGCAGCTTCCCGGGACAGGGGACGGTTATGAACACTGAAGCTTTCTTT.

In this sample, this clonotype turned up a few times. The CDR3 sequence is CATSARGGEKLFF. In DNA, the CDR3 is TGTGCCACCAGTGCGCGGGGAGGTGAAAAACTGTTTTTT. The J gene is TRBJ1-4, the V gene TRBV24-1; D unclear. Looked up from germline, CDR1 is KGHDR and CDR2 is SFDVKD. This CDR3 spans 13 amino acids. V was trimmed by 5 bases and J by 7 bases, leaving 10 bases between them.

This clonotype was seen more than once but under ten times. The chain recombines TRBV20-1 with TRBJ2-5; TRBD1 aligns across 8 bases. This CDR3 spans 13 amino acids. The ends lost 7 bases at V and 4 bases at J; junction bases unmatched: 8. From germline, CDR1 is DFQATT and CDR2 SNEGSKA (reference sequence). In DNA form, the CDR3 reads TGCAGTGGAGTGAGGGGGACAGGAGAGACCCAGTACTTC. Translation: CSGVRGTGETQYF.

This clonotype was found many times. V usage is TRBV27 and J usage is TRBJ2-2, with 7 bases aligning to TRBD1. The CDR3 length is 14 residues. CDR1 is MNHEY and CDR2 is SMNVEV in the germline V gene (reference sequence). V trimming: 5 bases; J trimming: 6 bases; junction bases outside the gene matches: 6. CDR3 coding DNA: TGTGCCAGCAGTCACGGACAGGTGTCCGGGGAGCTGTTTTTT. This codes for CASSHGQVSGELFF.

The chain joins TRBV6-5 to TRBJ2-6; 9 nucleotides line up with TRBD1. The CDR3 extends over 16 amino acids. Germline V gives CDR1 MNHEY, CDR2 SVGAGI. With 6 bases clipped from V and 3 bases from J, the junction kept 6 bases outside the gene matches. The CDR3 coding sequence is TGTGCCAGCAGCCTACAGGGGGCGGTTGGGGCCAACGTCCTGACTTTC. Its translation: CASSLQGAVGANVLTF.

This clonotype was seen a single time. J is TRBJ2-5 and V is TRBV12-5; no clear D gene. V was cut by 3 bases and J by 6 bases, with 14 bases left in between. This CDR3 is built from 14 residues. The germline V gene encodes CDR1 LGHNT and CDR2 FRNRAP. The CDR3 here is CASGFGRPIKTQYF. CDR3 nucleotide sequence: TGTGCTAGTGGTTTCGGACGGCCCATAAAGACCCAGTACTTC.

In this sample, this clonotype turned up a few times. V and J are TRBV6-1 and TRBJ1-5, with D possibly being TRBD1 (6 bases). Germline lookup yields CDR1 MNHNS and CDR2 SASEGT. The CDR3 loop spans 12 amino acids. V was trimmed by 10 bases and J by 6 bases, leaving 13 bases between them. CDR3: CATRGELQPQHF. CDR3 sequence (DNA): TGTGCCACGAGGGGGGAACTTCAGCCCCAGCATTTT.

This clonotype was counted a few times. This chain connects TRBV7-3 to TRBJ2-6; 9 positions agree with TRBD1. Losses at the gene ends were 5 bases for V and 0 bases for J; bases not matched to a gene: 5. CDR1 and CDR2 from the germline V gene are SGHTA and FQGTGA. This CDR3 comprises 17 residues. CDR3 protein: CASSPRTGDSGANVLTF. The CDR3 DNA sequence: TGTGCCAGCAGCCCCAGGACAGGGGACTCTGGGGCCAACGTCCTGACTTTC.

V gene TRBV5-1 combines with J gene TRBJ1-2; no firm D call. This CDR3 is built from 17 residues. The germline CDR1 and CDR2 sequences are SGHRS and YFSETQ. V shed 1 base and J shed 6 bases, with 22 bases lying between them. CDR3 sequence reads: CASSLNFGYTGTNGYTF. As DNA, the CDR3 is TGCGCCAGCAGCTTGAATTTCGGTTACACCGGAACGAATGGCTACACCTTC.

This chain uses TRBV7-2 with TRBJ2-1; TRBD2 matches 11 bases. V lost 6 bases, J lost 6 bases, and 4 bases stayed unmatched. CDR1 SGHTA and CDR2 FQGNSA come from the germline V gene. The CDR3 is 14 residues long. The CDR3 sequence is CASRTSGVSNEQFF. The CDR3 region has the DNA TGTGCCAGCAGGACTAGCGGGGTGTCCAATGAGCAGTTCTTC.

In DNA, the CDR3 is TGTGCCAGCAGCCCGGACAGTGGATATCAGCCCCAGCATTTT. This gives the protein CASSPDSGYQPQHF. The chain couples TRBV7-2 to TRBJ1-5, with D maybe TRBD1 (6 bases). Trimming took off 5 bases at V and 5 bases at J, with 13 bases between the two ends. Germline V lookup: CDR1 SGHTA, CDR2 FQGNSA. This CDR3 is built from 14 residues.

The V gene is TRBV9, the J gene TRBJ2-3; 9 nucleotides align to TRBD2. Germline loops: CDR1 SGDLS, CDR2 YYNGEE. J was trimmed by 1 base and V by 0 bases; bases with no gene match: 0. This CDR3 is 15 amino acids long. The chain's CDR3 is CASSVGGGGTDTQYF. The CDR3 coding sequence is TGTGCCAGCAGCGTAGGCGGGGGGGGCACAGATACGCAGTATTTT. Complete variable domain (other parts from reference TRBV9 and TRBJ2-3): DSGVTQTPKHLITATGQRVTLRCSPRSGDLSVYWYQQSLDQGLQFLIQYYNGEERAKGNILERFSAQQFPDLHSELNLSSLELGDSALYFCASSVGGGGTDTQYFGPGTRLTVL.

This clonotype was detected a few times. This chain connects TRBV20-1 to TRBJ1-2; D not certain. The CDR3 loop spans 13 amino acids. Deletions cut 2 bases from V and 0 bases from J, with 7 bases between. The germline CDR1 and CDR2 sequences are DFQATT and SNEGSKA (reference sequence). The CDR3 nucleotides are TGCAGTGCTAGAAGAAACGCTAACTATGGCTACACCTTC. Its protein product is CSARRNANYGYTF.

This clonotype showed up just a few times. The chain joins TRBV3-1 to TRBJ2-7; TRBD2 matches 7 bases. The CDR3 extends over 14 amino acids. Germline-derived CDR1 and CDR2 are LGHDT and YNNKEL (reference sequence). V lost 7 bases, J lost 3 bases, and 9 bases stayed unmatched. CDR3 sequence: CASTPRGTFYEQYV. The CDR3 nucleotides are TGTGCCAGCACACCGCGGGGGACCTTCTACGAGCAGTACGTC.

The V and J genes are TRBV25-1 and TRBJ1-2, with TRBD1 as a possible D gene (6 bases). The germline V and J ends were trimmed by 6 bases and 3 bases, with 14 bases remaining between them. The CDR3 has 14 residues. CDR1 is MGHDK and CDR2 is SYGVNS in the germline V gene. The CDR3 bases are TGTGCCAGCAGGGATGGAGGGGGTGACTATGGCTACACCTTC. Protein product: CASRDGGGDYGYTF.